The 24 T cell receptor beta chains below come from one sample, sequenced in a study of T cells after yellow fever vaccination. TCRdb passed the 5' RACE reads through MiXCR, listing each CDR3 protein once. The sample lists about 630,000 distinct CDR3 sequences, over 9% seen once, with under 15% in the top ten. Here the sequenced sample was PBMCs, taken on the day of the yellow fever booster vaccination. These receptors were collected from a man under 40 who received the YFV17D yellow fever vaccine.

This clonotype was seen repeatedly, ten times or more. The genes are TRBV20-1 and TRBJ2-5, with 9 bases that match TRBD2. V gave up 0 bases and J gave up 4 bases; unmatched junction bases: 3. The CDR3 runs to 14 residues. From germline, CDR1 is DFQATT and CDR2 SNEGSKA (reference sequence). The DNA of the CDR3 is TGCAGTGCTAGAGAGAGGACTAGCGCAGAGACCCAGTACTTC. It encodes CSARERTSAETQYF.

This chain links TRBV18 with TRBJ1-1, with no clear D. Germline V CDR1 and CDR2: KGHSH, LQKENI. V was shortened by 6 bases and J by 11 bases, with 19 bases between the two germline ends. This CDR3 comprises 13 residues. CDR3 protein: CASSSKRSGSAFF. CDR3 nucleotide sequence: TGTGCCAGCTCTTCAAAGAGGAGTGGGAGTGCTTTCTTT.

The CDR3 nucleotides are TGTGCCAGCCGACGCGGCTCTGGGGCCAACGTCCTGACTTTC. As protein: CASRRGSGANVLTF. V and J are TRBV12-3 or TRBV12-4 and TRBJ2-6; unclear D gene. The V end lost 8 bases, the J end lost 0 bases, and 8 bases lay between the germline ends. The CDR3 spans 14 residues.

The table lists this clonotype with a few counts. The chain joins TRBV11-2 to TRBJ1-1; no definite D call. Trimming stripped 5 bases from V and 0 bases from J, with 10 bases between. There are 14 residues in the CDR3. Germline V gene sequence: CDR1 SGHAT, CDR2 FQNNGV. The CDR3 nucleotides read TGTGCCAGCAGCGCCGAGACCATGAACACTGAAGCTTTCTTT. It specifies CASSAETMNTEAFF.

A word on this clonotype: An end of the junction differs from the germline gene, which may be a read error. This rearrangement joins TRBV7-7 to TRBJ1-4; TRBD1 matches 9 bases. The CDR3 length is 15 residues. CDR1 is SSHAT and CDR2 is FNYEAQ in the germline V gene (reference sequence). In DNA, the CDR3 is TGTGCTAGCAGCTTAGGAGGGACAGGGAGCGAAAAACTGTTTTTT. Translated: CASSLGGTGSEKLFF.

This chain links TRBV6-1 with TRBJ2-1, with D perhaps TRBD1 or TRBD2 (6 bases each). Trimming left V 8 bases short and J 8 bases short, with 25 bases between. In germline, CDR1 is MNHNS, CDR2 SASEGT. The CDR3 is 16 amino acids. The CDR3: CASRPWSLAGTYEQFF. The CDR3 DNA follows: TGTGCCAGCCGCCCGTGGAGCCTGGCGGGGACATATGAGCAGTTCTTC.

This clonotype was counted at least ten times. The chain is built from TRBV20-1 and TRBJ2-7, with 10 bases aligning to TRBD2. The CDR3 loop spans 13 amino acids. The junction had 2 bases not matched to a gene; V was cut back by 2 bases and J by 4 bases. The germline gives CDR1 DFQATT, CDR2 SNEGSKA (reference sequence). The CDR3, as DNA: TGCAGTGCTAGACGGACTAGCGGTTACGAGCAGTACTTC. This encodes CSARRTSGYEQYF.

This clonotype was picked up a small number of times. The chain employs TRBV6-2 or TRBV6-3 and TRBJ1-1; TRBD1 might be the D (5 bases). V was clipped by 6 bases and J by 0 bases, with 17 bases between them. Germline V CDR1 and CDR2: MNHEY, SVGEGT. The CDR3 has 16 residues. CDR3 loop: CASSRKGRIMNTEAFF. CDR3 DNA sequence: TGTGCCAGCAGCCGAAAGGGGAGGATAATGAACACTGAAGCTTTCTTT.

This clonotype came up a few times. The chain carries TRBV20-1 and TRBJ1-4; tentative D call: TRBD1 (5 bases). Trimming removed 0 bases from V and 2 bases from J, with 10 bases in between. Germline CDR1 is DFQATT and CDR2 is SNEGSKA (reference sequence). The CDR3 loop spans 15 amino acids. The CDR3 sequence: CSAREGRGTNEKLFF. CDR3 sequence (DNA): TGCAGTGCTAGAGAGGGGCGCGGGACTAATGAAAAACTGTTTTTT.

Only a few counts were recorded for this clonotype. The CDR3 DNA reads as TGTGCCAGCAGCGTAATAGCGGGAGGGAAGGCAGATACGCAGTATTTT. As protein: CASSVIAGGKADTQYF. The rearrangement links TRBV7-6 to TRBJ2-3; 11 positions agree with TRBD2. V shed 5 bases and J 4 bases; nucleotides not matched to a gene: 8. The CDR3 loop spans 16 amino acids. Germline CDR1 and CDR2: SGHVS and FNYEAQ.

The chain joins TRBV5-1 to TRBJ2-5; 7 nucleotides line up with TRBD1. The V segment lost 4 bases and the J segment 0 bases; nucleotides outside the gene matches: 9. Looked up from germline, CDR1 is SGHRS and CDR2 is YFSETQ. CDR3 length equals 16 residues. The CDR3 DNA reads TGCGCCAGCAGCATCCTGACAGGGTTTTACCAAGAGACCCAGTACTTC. It translates to CASSILTGFYQETQYF.

V usage is TRBV6-5 and J usage is TRBJ2-2; 9 bases are shared with TRBD2. The ends lost 1 base at V and 6 bases at J; junction bases unmatched: 9. The CDR3 is 17 amino acids. Germline CDR1 reads MNHEY; CDR2 reads SVGAGI. The CDR3 protein is CASSYYRREGRAGELFF. The CDR3, as DNA: TGTGCCAGCAGTTACTATCGGCGGGAGGGCCGAGCCGGGGAGCTGTTTTTT.

This clonotype was detected ten times or more. The chain couples TRBV7-8 to TRBJ2-3; D unclear. The V gene lost 1 base and the J gene lost 5 bases, with 7 bases spanning the gap. Germline CDR1 is SGHVS and CDR2 is FQNEAQ. The CDR3 extends over 13 amino acids. This CDR3 is CASSLEVLDTQYF. The CDR3 nucleotides are TGTGCCAGCAGCTTAGAGGTGTTAGATACGCAGTATTTT. Full variable domain (remainder filled in from reference TRBV7-8 and TRBJ2-3): GAGVSQSPRYKVAKRGQDVALRCDPISGHVSLFWYQQALGQGPEFLTYFQNEAQLDKSGLPSDRFFAERPEGSVSTLKIQRTQQEDSAVYLCASSLEVLDTQYFGPGTRLTVL.

This clonotype was found a few times. This chain joins TRBV9 and TRBJ2-7, with D uncertain. Trimming pared 0 bases from V and 4 bases from J, leaving 11 bases between. This CDR3 spans 14 amino acids. Germline CDR1 reads SGDLS; CDR2 reads YYNGEE. The CDR3 protein is CASSVEVLGYEQYF. DNA for the CDR3: TGTGCCAGCAGCGTAGAGGTTCTGGGATACGAGCAGTACTTC.

This clonotype was counted a few times. The chain is built from TRBV19 and TRBJ2-1, with 14 bases lining up with TRBD2. The junction had 7 bases not matched to a gene; V was cut back by 6 bases and J by 0 bases. The CDR3 consists of 18 residues. Per germline, CDR1 LNHDA and CDR2 SQIVND (reference sequence). The CDR3 is CASSRIGTSGSSYNEQFF. CDR3 sequence (DNA): TGTGCCAGTAGCCGAATCGGGACTAGCGGGAGCTCCTACAATGAGCAGTTCTTC.

The chain links TRBV7-9 to TRBJ2-7; D is unresolved. The ends were cut back, 2 bases at V and 7 bases at J, with 12 bases in the middle. Per the germline V gene, CDR1 is SEHNR and CDR2 is FQNEAQ (reference sequence). The CDR3 runs to 13 residues. CDR3 region: CASSLPLRWEQYF. The CDR3 region has the DNA TGTGCCAGCAGCTTACCGCTCCGTTGGGAGCAGTACTTC. Full variable domain (remainder filled in from reference TRBV7-9 and TRBJ2-7): DTGVSQNPRHKITKRGQNVTFRCDPISEHNRLYWYRQTLGQGPEFLTYFQNEAQLEKSRLLSDRFSAERPKGSFSTLEIQRTEQGDSAMYLCASSLPLRWEQYFGPGTRLTVT.

There are a few counts of this clonotype. This sequence joins TRBV7-9 and TRBJ2-1; D may correspond to TRBD1 or TRBD2 (5 bases each). The CDR3 runs to 12 residues. Germline values: CDR1 SEHNR, CDR2 FQNEAQ (reference sequence). V lost 5 bases, J lost 11 bases, and 13 bases lay in between. In DNA form, the CDR3 reads TGTGCCAGCAGCGTCCCCCGGGGACAGCAGTTCTTC. Translation: CASSVPRGQQFF. The full variable domain, its missing parts supplied by reference TRBV7-9 and TRBJ2-1, is DTGVSQNPRHKITKRGQNVTFRCDPISEHNRLYWYRQTLGQGPEFLTYFQNEAQLEKSRLLSDRFSAERPKGSFSTLEIQRTEQGDSAMYLCASSVPRGQQFFGPGTRLTVL.

This clonotype was counted between two and nine times. The chain is built from TRBV27 and TRBJ2-7, with D possibly TRBD2 on 7 matching bases. The germline V gene encodes CDR1 MNHEY and CDR2 SMNVEV (reference sequence). This CDR3 has 13 residues. Trimming stripped 8 bases from V and 7 bases from J, with 18 bases between. The CDR3 nucleotides are TGTGCCAGCGGGGGCGGGAGTTTGAGGGAGCAGTACTTC. This gives the protein CASGGGSLREQYF.

The chain joins TRBV11-2 to TRBJ2-1; TRBD1 aligns across 7 bases. CDR1 and CDR2 from the germline V gene are SGHAT and FQNNGV. The CDR3 consists of 14 residues. With 5 bases clipped from V and 9 bases from J, the junction kept 10 bases outside the gene matches. DNA of the CDR3: TGTGCCAGCAGCCTCCGGGACAGTATCCGTGAGCAGTTCTTC. Translation gives CASSLRDSIREQFF. The full variable domain, its missing parts supplied by reference TRBV11-2 and TRBJ2-1, is EAGVAQSPRYKIIEKRQSVAFWCNPISGHATLYWYQQILGQGPKLLIQFQNNGVVDDSQLPKDRFSAERLKGVDSTLKIQPAKLEDSAVYLCASSLRDSIREQFFGPGTRLTVL.

This clonotype was counted a few times. This chain uses TRBV20-1 with TRBJ2-7; 7 bases match TRBD2. Germline V gene lookup returns CDR1 DFQATT and CDR2 SNEGSKA (reference sequence). The CDR3 runs to 13 residues. Germline trimming cut 3 bases from V and 7 bases from J; bases unmatched to any gene: 9. The CDR3 region has the DNA TGCAGTGCTAGTTTGGCGGGAGCGGGTGAGCAGTACTTC. It codes for CSASLAGAGEQYF.

The rearrangement uses TRBV6-1 and TRBJ2-7; 7 bases line up with TRBD1. After removal of 5 bases from V and 3 bases from J, the junction contained 7 bases not matched to a gene. The CDR3 runs to 14 residues. CDR1 is MNHNS, CDR2 SASEGT, per germline. CDR3 amino acids: CASSPGTVLYEQYF. CDR3 coding DNA: TGTGCCAGCAGTCCAGGGACAGTTCTCTACGAGCAGTACTTC.

This clonotype came up many times. The chain has TRBV6-5 and TRBJ2-7, with unresolved D. The CDR3 has 14 residues. V was pared by 0 bases and J by 4 bases, with 10 bases between. Germline CDR1 reads MNHEY; CDR2 reads SVGAGI. CDR3 sequence (DNA): TGTGCCAGCAGTTACTCACCGGGTTGGTACGAGCAGTACTTC. Translated, it gives CASSYSPGWYEQYF.

This clonotype was seen a handful of times. The rearrangement links TRBV29-1 to TRBJ2-3; 11 positions match TRBD2. V dropped 4 bases and J dropped 3; count of bases not matched to a gene: 6. The CDR3 covers 15 residues. Germline CDR1 and CDR2: SQVTM and ANQGSEA. CDR3 sequence (DNA): TGCAGCGTTGCTCTAGCGGGAGGTTCGACAGATACGCAGTATTTT. Amino acid sequence: CSVALAGGSTDTQYF.

The sample holds a few counts of this clonotype. The gene calls are TRBV19 and TRBJ2-5, with TRBD1 identical over 7 bases. The CDR3 sequence is 13 residues long. CDR1 is LNHDA, CDR2 SQIVND, per germline (reference sequence). The V gene end was trimmed by 6 bases and the J gene end by 4 bases; junction bases not matched to a gene: 5. CDR3 in amino acids: CASSQGVVETQYF. In DNA form, the CDR3 reads TGTGCCAGTAGCCAGGGGGTCGTAGAGACCCAGTACTTC.